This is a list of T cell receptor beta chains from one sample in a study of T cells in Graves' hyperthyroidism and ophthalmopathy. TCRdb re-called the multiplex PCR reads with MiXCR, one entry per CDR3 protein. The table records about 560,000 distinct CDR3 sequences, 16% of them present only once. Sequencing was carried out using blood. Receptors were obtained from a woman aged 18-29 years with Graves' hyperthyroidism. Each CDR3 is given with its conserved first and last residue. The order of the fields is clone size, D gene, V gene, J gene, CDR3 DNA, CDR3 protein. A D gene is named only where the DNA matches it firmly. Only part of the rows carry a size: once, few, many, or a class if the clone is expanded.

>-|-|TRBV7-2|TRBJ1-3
TGTGCCAGCAGCTTAGACAGGCCACGCTCTGGAAACACCATATATTTT
CASSLDRPRSGNTIYF
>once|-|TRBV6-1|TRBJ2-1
TGTGCCAGCAGTGACTGGGGAGAGCAGTTCTTC
CASSDWGEQFF
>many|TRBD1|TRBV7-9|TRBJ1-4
TGTGCCAGCAGCTACGGACAGGGTACTAATGAAAAACTGTTTTTT
CASSYGQGTNEKLFF
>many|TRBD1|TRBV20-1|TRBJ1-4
TGCAGTGCTGCAGGGGGCCACAATGAAAAACTGTTTTTT
CSAAGGHNEKLFF
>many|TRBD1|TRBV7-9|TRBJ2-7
TGTGCCAGCAGCTCCCGGGACAGGGTATGGCCAAGCTCCTACGAGCAGTACTTC
CASSSRDRVWPSSYEQYF
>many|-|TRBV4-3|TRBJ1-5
TGCGCCAGCAGCCAAGACGACAAAATCAATCAGCCCCAGCATTTT
CASSQDDKINQPQHF
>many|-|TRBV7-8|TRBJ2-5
TGTGCCAGCAGCTTACCCTGGGGGTTACAAGAGACCCAGTACTTC
CASSLPWGLQETQYF
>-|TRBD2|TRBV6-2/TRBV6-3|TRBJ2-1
TGTGCCAACAGTTGGGGTAGCGGGACTATGAATGAGCAGTTCTTC
CANSWGSGTMNEQFF
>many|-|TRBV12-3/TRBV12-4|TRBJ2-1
TGTGCCAGCCTCGGGGGTCAAAGCTCCTACAATGAGCAGTTCTTC
CASLGGQSSYNEQFF
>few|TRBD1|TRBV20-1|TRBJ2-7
TGCAGTGCTAACAGGGGGCTCTACGAGCAGTACTTC
CSANRGLYEQYF
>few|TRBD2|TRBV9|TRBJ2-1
TGTGCCAGCAGCGTAGGGCTAGCGGGGGTCAATGAGCAGTTCTTC
CASSVGLAGVNEQFF
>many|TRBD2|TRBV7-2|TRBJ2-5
TGTGCCAGCAGTCCGCGTGGAGCGGGGGACCAAGAGACCCAGTACTTC
CASSPRGAGDQETQYF
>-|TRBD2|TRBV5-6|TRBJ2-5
TGTGCCAGCAGCTTACTAGCGGGGGGTCGTAGGGAGACCCAGTACTTC
CASSLLAGGRRETQYF
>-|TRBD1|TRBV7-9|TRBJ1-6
TGTGCCAGCAGCCGCCGGGACAGGGGCCAAAATTCACCCCTCCACTTT
CASSRRDRGQNSPLHF
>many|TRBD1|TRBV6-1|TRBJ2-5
TGTGCCAGCAGCCCCCCGGACAGGCCGAGGGAGACCCAGTACTTC
CASSPPDRPRETQYF
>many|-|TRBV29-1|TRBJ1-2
TGCAGCGCCGCCGGTGCGGGGGGATCAGGCAATGGCTACACCTTC
CSAAGAGGSGNGYTF
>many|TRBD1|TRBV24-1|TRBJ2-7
TGTGCCACCAGTGATTCGACGGGACAGAGCTACGAGCAGTACTTC
CATSDSTGQSYEQYF
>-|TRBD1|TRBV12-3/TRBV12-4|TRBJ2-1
TGTGCCAGCAAAAAACAGGGGGTGGATGAGCAGTTCTTC
CASKKQGVDEQFF
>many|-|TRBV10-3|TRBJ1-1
TGTGCCACTTTAGCGAGTAGGGGCACTGAAGCTTTCTTT
CATLASRGTEAFF
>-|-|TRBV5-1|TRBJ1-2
TGCGCCAGCAGCTCTTTTGGGGTTGGCTACACCTTC
CASSSFGVGYTF
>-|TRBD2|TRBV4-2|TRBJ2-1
TGTGCCAGCAGCCAAGGGCGGGAGGGCCCCCTCGATGAGCAGTTCTTC
CASSQGREGPLDEQFF
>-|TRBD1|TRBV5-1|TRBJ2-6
TGCGCCAGCAGCCTACCGCCGGGACAGGGTGTATCCGGGGCCAACGTCCTGACTTTC
CASSLPPGQGVSGANVLTF
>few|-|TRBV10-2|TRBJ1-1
TGCGCCAGCAGTGAAGGGGTGAACACTGAAGCTTTCTTT
CASSEGVNTEAFF
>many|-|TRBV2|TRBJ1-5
TGTGCCAGCGTGGGGGTTTCCCACCCTAATCAGCCCCAGCATTTT
CASVGVSHPNQPQHF
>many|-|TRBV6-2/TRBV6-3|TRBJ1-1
TGTGCCAGCAGTTACGTAGGGGAGATGAACACTGAAGCTTTCTTT
CASSYVGEMNTEAFF